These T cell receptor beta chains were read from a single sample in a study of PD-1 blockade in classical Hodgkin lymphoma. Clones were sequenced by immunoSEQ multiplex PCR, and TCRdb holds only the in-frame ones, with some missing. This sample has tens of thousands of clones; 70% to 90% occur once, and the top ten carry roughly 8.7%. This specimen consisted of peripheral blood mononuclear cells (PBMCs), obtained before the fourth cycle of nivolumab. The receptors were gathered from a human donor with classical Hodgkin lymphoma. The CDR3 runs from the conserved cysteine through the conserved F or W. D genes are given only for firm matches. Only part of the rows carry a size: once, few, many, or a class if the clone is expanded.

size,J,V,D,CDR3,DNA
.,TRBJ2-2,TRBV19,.,CASSTQSNTGELFF,TGTGCCAGTAGTACGCAATCGAACACCGGGGAGCTGTTTTTT
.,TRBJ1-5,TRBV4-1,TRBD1,CASSQGGQANNPQHF,TGCGCCAGCAGCCAAGGGGGACAGGCGAATAACCCCCAGCATTTT
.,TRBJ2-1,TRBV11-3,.,CASSLGSGGNEQFF,TGTGCCAGCAGCTTAGGAAGCGGCGGCAATGAGCAGTTCTTC
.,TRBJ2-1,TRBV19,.,CASITSKGVYNEQFF,TGTGCCAGTATCACCTCTAAAGGAGTTTACAATGAGCAGTTCTTC
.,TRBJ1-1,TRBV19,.,CASSRLPTSDTEAFF,TGTGCCAGTAGTCGTCTGCCGACGTCGGACACTGAAGCTTTCTTT
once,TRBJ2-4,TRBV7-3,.,CASSLLGGGLGAKNIQYF,TGTGCCAGCAGCTTACTAGGAGGGGGCCTCGGGGCCAAAAACATTCAGTACTTC
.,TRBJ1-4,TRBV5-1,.,CASSLAVGTDRGNLFF,TGCGCCAGCAGCTTGGCCGTTGGGACTGACCGAGGAAATCTGTTTTTT
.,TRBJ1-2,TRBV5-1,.,CASSTLTGNSGYTF,TGCGCCAGCAGCACACTGACAGGAAACAGTGGCTACACCTTC
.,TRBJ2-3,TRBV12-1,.,CASSCLADTQYF,TGTGCCAGCAGCTGCCTAGCAGATACGCAGTATTTT
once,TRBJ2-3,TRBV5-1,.,CASSLAGDTQYF,TGCGCCAGCAGCTTGGCCGGGGATACGCAGTATTTT
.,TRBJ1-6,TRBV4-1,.,CASSQDSRSLSSYNSPLHF,TGCGCCAGCAGCCAAGATTCGAGGAGTCTGAGCTCCTATAATTCACCCCTCCACTTT
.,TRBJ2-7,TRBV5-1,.,CASSLAGEGVSEQYF,TGCGCCAGCAGCTTGGCCGGTGAAGGTGTCAGCGAGCAGTACTTC
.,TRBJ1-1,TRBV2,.,CASSEALGGVTTEAFF,TGTGCCAGCAGTGAAGCGCTTGGGGGGGTCACCACTGAAGCTTTCTTT
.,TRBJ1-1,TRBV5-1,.,CASSLVAGIPEAFF,TGCGCCAGCAGCTTGGTGGCGGGAATTCCTGAAGCTTTCTTT
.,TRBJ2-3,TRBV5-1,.,CASSSNADITDTQYF,TGCGCCAGCAGCTCGAACGCCGATATCACAGATACGCAGTATTTT
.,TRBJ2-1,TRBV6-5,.,CASRPRQVYNEQFF,TGTGCCAGCAGGCCCCGACAGGTTTACAATGAGCAGTTCTTC
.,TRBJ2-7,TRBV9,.,CASSPRGSSYEQYF,TGTGCCAGCAGCCCTCGGGGCAGCTCCTACGAGCAGTACTTC
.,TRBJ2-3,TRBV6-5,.,CASSPAVGYTDTQYF,TGTGCCAGCAGCCCTGCGGTGGGTTATACAGATACGCAGTATTTT
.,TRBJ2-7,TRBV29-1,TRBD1,CSPGTGLHEQYF,TGCAGCCCGGGGACAGGGCTTCACGAGCAGTACTTC
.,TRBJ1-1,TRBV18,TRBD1,CASSPLTGGPNTEAFF,TGTGCCAGCTCACCACTCACAGGGGGACCGAACACTGAAGCTTTCTTT
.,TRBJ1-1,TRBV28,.,CASSVVGQANTEAFF,TGTGCCAGCAGCGTGGTAGGACAAGCGAACACTGAAGCTTTCTTT
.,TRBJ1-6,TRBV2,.,CASGAEGNYSPLHF,TGTGCCAGCGGAGCAGAGGGGAACTATTCACCCCTCCACTTT
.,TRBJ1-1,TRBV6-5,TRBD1,CASRLNRGMNTEAFF,TGTGCCAGCAGGCTTAACAGGGGAATGAACACTGAAGCTTTCTTT
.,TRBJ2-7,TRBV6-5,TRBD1,CASSYTDRVYEQYF,TGTGCCAGCAGCTATACGGACAGGGTCTACGAGCAGTACTTC
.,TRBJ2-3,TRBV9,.,CASTPGAGTDTQYF,TGTGCCAGCACCCCAGGGGCCGGGACAGATACGCAGTATTTT
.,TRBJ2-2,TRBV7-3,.,CASSSDHSYGELFF,TGTGCCAGCAGCTCGGACCACTCCTACGGGGAGCTGTTTTTT
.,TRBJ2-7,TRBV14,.,CASSREGGTYEQYF,TGTGCCAGCAGCCGAGAGGGGGGAACCTACGAGCAGTACTTC
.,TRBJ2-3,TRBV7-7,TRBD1,CASSLGDRITDTQYF,TGTGCCAGCAGCTTAGGGGACAGAATAACAGATACGCAGTATTTT
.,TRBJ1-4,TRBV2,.,CASGRGETNEKLFF,TGTGCCAGCGGCCGCGGGGAAACTAATGAAAAACTGTTTTTT
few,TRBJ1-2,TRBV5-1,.,CASSPDSSYGYTF,TGCGCCAGCAGCCCCGACAGTAGCTATGGCTACACCTTC
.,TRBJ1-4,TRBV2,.,CASSPGNEKLFF,TGTGCCAGTTCCCCAGGGAATGAAAAACTGTTTTTT
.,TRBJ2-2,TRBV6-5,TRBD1,CASSYWTGTTGELFF,TGTGCCAGCAGTTACTGGACAGGGACCACCGGGGAGCTGTTTTTT
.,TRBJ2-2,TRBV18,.,CATTFFGGNTGELFF,TGTGCCACCACGTTCTTCGGGGGCAACACCGGGGAGCTGTTTTTT
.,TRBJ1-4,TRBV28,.,CASSFGGTNEKLFF,TGTGCCAGCAGTTTTGGAGGGACTAATGAAAAACTGTTTTTT
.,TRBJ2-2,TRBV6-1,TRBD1,CASTGQVNTGELFF,TGTGCCAGCACGGGACAGGTGAACACCGGGGAGCTGTTTTTT
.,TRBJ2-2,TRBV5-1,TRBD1,CASSLEGQGVGELFF,TGCGCCAGCAGCTTGGAGGGACAGGGGGTCGGGGAGCTGTTTTTT
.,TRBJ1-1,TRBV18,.,CASTTTGTGSTEAFF,TGTGCCAGCACCACAACAGGGACTGGATCCACTGAAGCTTTCTTT
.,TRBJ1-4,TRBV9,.,CASSAQALNEKLFF,TGTGCCAGCAGCGCCCAGGCTCTTAATGAAAAACTGTTTTTT
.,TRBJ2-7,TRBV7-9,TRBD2,CASSCPGTSGPYEQYF,TGTGCCAGCAGCTGCCCCGGGACTAGCGGACCCTACGAGCAGTACTTC
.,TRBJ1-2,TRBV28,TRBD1,CASSFPGQLGGGYTF,TGTGCCAGCAGTTTCCCGGGACAGCTAGGGGGTGGCTACACCTTC